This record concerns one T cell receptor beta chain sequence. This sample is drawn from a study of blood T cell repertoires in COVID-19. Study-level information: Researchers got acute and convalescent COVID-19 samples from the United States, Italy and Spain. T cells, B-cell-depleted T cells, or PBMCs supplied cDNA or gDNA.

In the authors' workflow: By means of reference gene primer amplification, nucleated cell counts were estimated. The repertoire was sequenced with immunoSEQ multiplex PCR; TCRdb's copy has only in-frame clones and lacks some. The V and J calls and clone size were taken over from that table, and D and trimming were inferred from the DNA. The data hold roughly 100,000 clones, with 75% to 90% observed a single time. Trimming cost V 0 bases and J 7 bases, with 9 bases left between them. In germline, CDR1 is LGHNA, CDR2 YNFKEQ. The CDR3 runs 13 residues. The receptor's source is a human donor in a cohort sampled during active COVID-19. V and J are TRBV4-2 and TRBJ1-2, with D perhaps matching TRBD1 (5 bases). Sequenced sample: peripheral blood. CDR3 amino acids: CASSQETVGGYTF. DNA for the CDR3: TGTGCCAGCAGCCAAGAGACAGTTGGTGGCTACACCTTC.